What follows is one T cell receptor beta chain and its context. Antigen specificity is unknown. CDR1 and CDR2 from the germline V gene are MNHEY and SVGAGI. V lost 4 bases and J 5 bases, leaving 11 bases between the germline ends. This CDR3 is built from 13 residues. At deep level, the assay was performed. Repertoires were generated with immunoSEQ multiplex PCR, while TCRdb's copy carries only in-frame clones and drops some. The repertoire has more than 400,000 clones, about 96% of them found once; the top ten carry approximately 0.067%. These data belong to a study of shared clonotypes between healthy human individuals. Findings and limits, study-wide: Among a handful of donors, about 4.6% of naive CD4 clonotypes were found in common.

Sequencing was done on a sample of naive CD4+ T cells sorted from blood. Subset: CD45RA+ positively selected. The TCR sequence derives from a woman in her thirties in good health. This sequence joins TRBV6-5 and TRBJ2-5, with D possibly being TRBD1 (7 bases). The CDR3 reads CASSFPGGETQYF. CDR3 nucleotide sequence: TGTGCCAGCAGTTTCCCAGGGGGGGAGACCCAGTACTTC.